This T cell receptor beta chain was profiled in a study of identical twins. This CDR3 is 13 amino acids long. Germline CDR1 is MNHNY and CDR2 is SVGAGI (reference sequence). The V end lost 7 bases, the J end lost 5 bases, and 12 bases lay between the germline ends. This clonotype was counted only a few times. Its specificity is unknown. TCRdb recomputed calls from the 5' RACE reads with MiXCR, one row per CDR3 protein. The sample holds some 790,000 distinct CDR3 sequences, roughly 20% seen once. Study-wide results and limits: Fewer insertions characterized abundant cord blood beta clonotypes, whereas memory repertoires showed none.

These data were also reused for a study on T cells expressing NK-cell markers.

The sequence derives from a woman under 30 in good health. The specimen was PBMCs. The chain uses TRBV6-6 and TRBJ2-1, with D hard to call. The CDR3 protein is CASTQARNNEQFF. The CDR3 DNA reads TGTGCCAGCACCCAGGCCAGAAACAATGAGCAGTTCTTC.